The clone carrying this TCR beta chain appeared a single time. Antigen specificity is unknown. A single base separates this from a much larger clone, so it may be a read error. Germline V lookup: CDR1 LGHNA, CDR2 YNFKEQ. This CDR3 has 16 amino acids. A constant-region primer primed TCR beta cDNA synthesis from about 550 ng of total RNA. ARM-PCR, slightly modified, supplied the TCR beta libraries through three nested multiplex PCR rounds. In the first two PCR rounds, TRBV1-TRBV30 forward primers were paired with a C-beta reverse primer, and each round lasted roughly 9 cycles. TCRdb processed the multiplex PCR reads anew with MiXCR; each CDR3 protein has one entry. The repertoire holds about 310,000 distinct CDR3 sequences, with approximately 65% as singletons. The data derive from a study of tumor-infiltrating lymphocytes in primary liver carcinoma. Study-level points and caveats: The samples were not sorted (they were bulk), so CD4+ and CD8+ repertoires were not compared.

The blood RNA (from unsorted whole blood) was obtained, and germline DNA was also extracted. The patients carried chronic HBV infection and had received no treatment. Preoperatively, approximately 4 milliliters of peripheral blood were collected. The sequence was collected from a man aged 40-55 years with primary liver carcinoma and hepatitis B virus infection. Sequencing input: peripheral blood. This chain uses TRBV4-2 with TRBJ2-3, with unresolved D. As DNA, the CDR3 is TGTGTCAGCAGCCAAGATCTACGGGCCCACACAGATACGCAGTATTTT. Protein: CVSSQDLRAHTDTQYF.